This is a list of T cell receptor beta chains from one sample in a study of early T cells in non-severe SARS-CoV-2 infection. Each CDR3 protein gets one entry after TCRdb re-called the 5' RACE reads with MiXCR. The repertoire holds roughly 26,000 distinct CDR3 sequences, with just over 4% as singletons. The specimen was whole blood. These TCRs come from an adult who was a healthcare worker with PCR-confirmed SARS-CoV-2 infection or an uninfected control (not recorded which). The CDR3 runs from the conserved cysteine through the conserved F or W. A D gene is named only where the DNA matches it firmly. Clone size, where shown, is once, few, many, or a class for clones that have expanded.

size: -
J: TRBJ2-3
D: TRBD2
V: TRBV18
CDR3: CASSPPSSGSDTQYF
DNA: TGTGCCAGCTCACCACCGTCTAGCGGGAGTGATACGCAGTATTTT

size: few
J: TRBJ2-1
D: TRBD1
V: TRBV11-2
CDR3: CASSLGYRGPYNEQFF
DNA: TGTGCCAGCAGCTTAGGATACAGGGGACCTTACAATGAGCAGTTCTTC

size: -
J: TRBJ1-2
D: -
V: TRBV19
CDR3: CASSIWGTGRGYTF
DNA: TGTGCCAGTAGTATTTGGGGAACAGGTCGTGGCTACACCTTC

size: -
J: TRBJ1-2
D: -
V: TRBV9
CDR3: CASSVVVRRNYGYTF
DNA: TGTGCCAGCAGCGTAGTGGTGAGACGCAACTATGGCTACACCTTC

size: many
J: TRBJ2-1
D: -
V: TRBV20-1
CDR3: CSARETHEQFF
DNA: TGCAGTGCTAGAGAAACCCATGAGCAGTTCTTC

size: many
J: TRBJ2-5
D: TRBD2
V: TRBV18
CDR3: CASSPLAGKIETQYF
DNA: TGTGCCAGCTCACCACTAGCGGGGAAAATAGAGACCCAGTACTTC

size: -
J: TRBJ2-7
D: -
V: TRBV5-6
CDR3: CASSGGASYEQYF
DNA: TGTGCCAGCAGCGGAGGGGCTTCCTACGAGCAGTACTTC

size: once
J: TRBJ2-3
D: -
V: TRBV7-3
CDR3: CASSFWGNPTDTQYF
DNA: TGTGCCAGCAGCTTTTGGGGGAACCCCACAGATACGCAGTATTTT

size: many
J: TRBJ2-1
D: -
V: TRBV2
CDR3: CASRLASNNEQFF
DNA: TGTGCCAGCCGGCTAGCGTCTAACAATGAGCAGTTCTTC

size: many
J: TRBJ2-1
D: -
V: TRBV24-1
CDR3: CATSDYDQGSHNEQFF
DNA: TGTGCCACCAGTGATTACGACCAGGGGTCGCATAATGAGCAGTTCTTC

size: many
J: TRBJ2-3
D: -
V: TRBV9
CDR3: CASSVGPGTPDTQYF
DNA: TGTGCCAGCAGCGTAGGTCCAGGCACACCCGATACGCAGTATTTT

size: medium-sized
J: TRBJ2-2
D: -
V: TRBV24-1
CDR3: CATSDLKSERVLNTGELFF
DNA: TGTGCCACCAGTGATTTGAAGTCGGAGCGGGTACTAAACACCGGGGAGCTGTTTTTT

size: many
J: TRBJ1-1
D: -
V: TRBV7-2
CDR3: CASSFQQGPTEAFF
DNA: TGTGCCAGCAGCTTTCAACAGGGCCCCACTGAAGCTTTCTTT

size: few
J: TRBJ1-1
D: -
V: TRBV30
CDR3: CACLLQMMNTEAFF
DNA: TGTGCCTGCCTGTTGCAGATGATGAACACTGAAGCTTTCTTT

size: -
J: TRBJ2-7
D: -
V: TRBV14
CDR3: CASSQGKYEQYF
DNA: TGTGCCAGCAGCCAAGGGAAGTACGAGCAGTACTTC

size: -
J: TRBJ2-2
D: TRBD1
V: TRBV6-1
CDR3: CASSVKGQPNTGELFF
DNA: TGTGCCAGCAGTGTAAAGGGACAGCCTAACACCGGGGAGCTGTTTTTT

size: many
J: TRBJ2-7
D: TRBD1
V: TRBV6-5
CDR3: CASSYSKGSRWGQGFTYEQYF
DNA: TGTGCCAGCAGTTACTCGAAGGGATCAAGGTGGGGACAGGGATTTACCTACGAGCAGTACTTC

size: many
J: TRBJ2-7
D: -
V: TRBV7-3
CDR3: CASSWGLGEQYF
DNA: TGTGCCAGCAGCTGGGGACTCGGGGAGCAGTACTTC

size: many
J: TRBJ2-1
D: -
V: TRBV5-1
CDR3: CASSLPTGALLNEQFF
DNA: TGCGCCAGCAGCCTTCCGACGGGGGCTTTGTTGAATGAGCAGTTCTTC

size: few
J: TRBJ2-7
D: -
V: TRBV6-6
CDR3: CASSRTRASYEQYF
DNA: TGTGCCAGCAGCCGTACAAGGGCCTCCTACGAGCAGTACTTC

size: many
J: TRBJ2-1
D: TRBD1
V: TRBV5-5
CDR3: CASSPPGTGNNEQFF
DNA: TGTGCCAGCAGCCCCCCCGGGACAGGTAACAATGAGCAGTTCTTC

size: medium-sized
J: TRBJ2-1
D: -
V: TRBV11-1
CDR3: CASSLGAPWDGEQFF
DNA: TGTGCCAGCAGCTTAGGGGCTCCCTGGGACGGCGAGCAGTTCTTC

size: many
J: TRBJ1-5
D: -
V: TRBV15
CDR3: CATSGGLSNQPQHF
DNA: TGTGCCACCAGCGGGGGACTTAGCAATCAGCCCCAGCATTTT

size: many
J: TRBJ2-7
D: -
V: TRBV7-9
CDR3: CASIVGSSSSYEQYF
DNA: TGTGCCAGCATCGTAGGCAGCTCCAGCTCCTACGAGCAGTACTTC

size: many
J: TRBJ2-7
D: -
V: TRBV7-3
CDR3: CASSPGWGHEQYF
DNA: TGTGCCAGCAGCCCGGGGTGGGGCCACGAGCAGTACTTC

size: few
J: TRBJ1-2
D: TRBD1
V: TRBV27
CDR3: CASKKGAFYGYTF
DNA: TGTGCCAGCAAGAAGGGGGCCTTCTATGGCTACACCTTC

size: many
J: TRBJ1-5
D: TRBD1
V: TRBV15
CDR3: CATSRTGGMNQPQHF
DNA: TGTGCCACCAGCAGAACAGGGGGCATGAATCAGCCCCAGCATTTT

size: many
J: TRBJ1-5
D: -
V: TRBV6-1
CDR3: CASSWNSNQPQHF
DNA: TGTGCCAGCAGCTGGAATAGCAATCAGCCCCAGCATTTT

size: many
J: TRBJ1-4
D: TRBD1
V: TRBV25-1
CDR3: CASSETGATAEKLFF
DNA: TGTGCCAGCAGTGAAACAGGGGCGACCGCCGAAAAACTGTTTTTT

size: many
J: TRBJ2-5
D: -
V: TRBV5-4
CDR3: CASSLKSETQYF
DNA: TGTGCCAGCAGCTTAAAAAGCGAGACCCAGTACTTC